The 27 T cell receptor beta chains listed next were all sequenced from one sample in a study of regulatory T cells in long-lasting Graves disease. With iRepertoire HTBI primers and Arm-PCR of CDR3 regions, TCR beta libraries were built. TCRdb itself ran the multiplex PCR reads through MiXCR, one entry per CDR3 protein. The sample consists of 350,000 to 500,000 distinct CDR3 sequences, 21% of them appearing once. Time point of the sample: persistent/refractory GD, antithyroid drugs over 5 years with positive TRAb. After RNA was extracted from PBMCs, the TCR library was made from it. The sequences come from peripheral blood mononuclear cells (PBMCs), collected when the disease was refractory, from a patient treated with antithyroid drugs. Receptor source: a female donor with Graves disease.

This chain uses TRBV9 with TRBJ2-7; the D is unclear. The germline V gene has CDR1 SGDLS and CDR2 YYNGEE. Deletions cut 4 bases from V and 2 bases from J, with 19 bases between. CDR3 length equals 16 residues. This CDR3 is CASSPSGPSDAYEQYF. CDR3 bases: TGTGCCAGCAGCCCTAGTGGGCCCTCTGATGCCTACGAGCAGTACTTC.

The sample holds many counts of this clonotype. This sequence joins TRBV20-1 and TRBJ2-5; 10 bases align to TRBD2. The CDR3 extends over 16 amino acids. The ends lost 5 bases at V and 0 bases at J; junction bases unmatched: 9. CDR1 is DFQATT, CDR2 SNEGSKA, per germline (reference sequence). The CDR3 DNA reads TGCAGTGCTGGAGGGCTAGCGGGGGAGTACCAAGAGACCCAGTACTTC. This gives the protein CSAGGLAGEYQETQYF.

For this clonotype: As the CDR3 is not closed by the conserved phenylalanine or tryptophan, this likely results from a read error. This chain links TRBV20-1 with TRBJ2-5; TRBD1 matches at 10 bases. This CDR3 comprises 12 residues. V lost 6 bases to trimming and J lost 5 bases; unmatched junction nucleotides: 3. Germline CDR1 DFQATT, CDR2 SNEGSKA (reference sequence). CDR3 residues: CSADRGRETQYL. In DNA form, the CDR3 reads TGCAGTGCCGACAGGGGGCGGGAGACCCAGTACCTC.

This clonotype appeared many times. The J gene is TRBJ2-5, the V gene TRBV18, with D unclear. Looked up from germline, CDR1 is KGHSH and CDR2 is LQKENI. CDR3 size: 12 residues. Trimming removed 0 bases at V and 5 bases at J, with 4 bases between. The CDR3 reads CASSPPDETQYF. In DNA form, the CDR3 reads TGTGCCAGCTCACCACCGGACGAGACCCAGTACTTC.

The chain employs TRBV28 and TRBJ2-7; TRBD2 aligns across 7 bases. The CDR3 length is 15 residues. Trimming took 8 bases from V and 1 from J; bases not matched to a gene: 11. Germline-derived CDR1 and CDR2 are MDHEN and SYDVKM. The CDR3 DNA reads TGTGCCAGCGCCTTCCCTAGCGGAGCATCCTACGAGCAGTACTTC. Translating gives CASAFPSGASYEQYF.

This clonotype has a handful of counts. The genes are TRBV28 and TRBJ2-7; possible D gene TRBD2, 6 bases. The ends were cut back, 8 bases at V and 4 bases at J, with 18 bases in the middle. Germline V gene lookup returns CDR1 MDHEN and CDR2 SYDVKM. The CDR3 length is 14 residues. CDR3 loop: CASRGKSGLYEQYF. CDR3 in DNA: TGTGCCAGCCGTGGGAAAAGCGGGCTATACGAGCAGTACTTC.

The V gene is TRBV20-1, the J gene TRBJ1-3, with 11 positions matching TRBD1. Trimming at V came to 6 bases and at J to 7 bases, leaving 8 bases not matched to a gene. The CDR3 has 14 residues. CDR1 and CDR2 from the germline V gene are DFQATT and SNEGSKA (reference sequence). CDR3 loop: CSASSGTGGNTIYF. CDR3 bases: TGCAGTGCCAGCTCCGGGACAGGGGGTAACACCATATATTTT.

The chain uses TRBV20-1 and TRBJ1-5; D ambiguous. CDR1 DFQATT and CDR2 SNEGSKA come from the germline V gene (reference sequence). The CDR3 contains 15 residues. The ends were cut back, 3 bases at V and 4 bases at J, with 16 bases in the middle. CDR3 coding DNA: TGCAGTGCTAGTGAAGTCACGGTGGGAAATCAGCCCCAGCATTTT. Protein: CSASEVTVGNQPQHF.

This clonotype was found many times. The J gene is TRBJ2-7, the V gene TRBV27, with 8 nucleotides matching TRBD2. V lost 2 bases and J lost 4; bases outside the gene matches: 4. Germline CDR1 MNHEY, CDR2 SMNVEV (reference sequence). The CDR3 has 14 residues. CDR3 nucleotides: TGTGCCAGCAGTTTAAGGGAGCGGGGGTACGAGCAGTACTTC. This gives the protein CASSLRERGYEQYF.

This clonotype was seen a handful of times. The CDR3 DNA follows: TGTGCCAGCAGCGAGAGCCCTATCTGGCGGGGGAGCGAGACCCAGTACTTC. Its translation: CASSESPIWRGSETQYF. The chain couples TRBV9 to TRBJ2-5; 7 bases agree with TRBD2. CDR1 and CDR2 (germline): SGDLS, YYNGEE. There are 17 residues in the CDR3. V trimming: 3 bases; J trimming: 5 bases; junction bases outside the gene matches: 16.

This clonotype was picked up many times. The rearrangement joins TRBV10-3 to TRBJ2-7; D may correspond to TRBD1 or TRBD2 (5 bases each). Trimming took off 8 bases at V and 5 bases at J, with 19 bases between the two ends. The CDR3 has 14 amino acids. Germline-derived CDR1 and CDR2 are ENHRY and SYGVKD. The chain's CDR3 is CAISPFTGGDEQYF. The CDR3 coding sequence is TGTGCCATCTCCCCCTTCACAGGAGGTGACGAGCAGTACTTC.

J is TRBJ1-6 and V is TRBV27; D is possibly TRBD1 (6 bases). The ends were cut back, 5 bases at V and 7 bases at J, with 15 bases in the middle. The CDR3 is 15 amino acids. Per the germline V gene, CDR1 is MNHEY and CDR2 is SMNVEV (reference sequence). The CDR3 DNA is TGTGCCAGCAGTATAGGGGGAACATACAATTCACCCCTCCACTTT. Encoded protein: CASSIGGTYNSPLHF.

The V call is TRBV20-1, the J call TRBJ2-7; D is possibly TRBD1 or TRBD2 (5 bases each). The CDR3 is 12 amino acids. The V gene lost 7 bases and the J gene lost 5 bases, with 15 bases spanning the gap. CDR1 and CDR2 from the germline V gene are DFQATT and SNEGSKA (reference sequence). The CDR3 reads CSVSILGDEQYF. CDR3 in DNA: TGCAGTGTCTCGATATTGGGGGACGAGCAGTACTTC.

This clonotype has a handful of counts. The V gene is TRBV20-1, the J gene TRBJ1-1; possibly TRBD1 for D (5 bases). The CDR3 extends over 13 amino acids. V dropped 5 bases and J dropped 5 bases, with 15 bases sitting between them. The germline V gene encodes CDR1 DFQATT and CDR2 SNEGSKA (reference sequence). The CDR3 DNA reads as TGCAGTGCTGTAAGACCGGGGCGGACTGAAGCTTTCTTT. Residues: CSAVRPGRTEAFF.

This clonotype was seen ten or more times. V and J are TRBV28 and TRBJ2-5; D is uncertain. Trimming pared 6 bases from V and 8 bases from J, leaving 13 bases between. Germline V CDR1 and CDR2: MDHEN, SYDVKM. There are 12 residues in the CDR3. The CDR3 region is CASRGTSSTQYF. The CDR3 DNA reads TGTGCCAGCAGGGGCACCTCCTCAACCCAGTACTTC.

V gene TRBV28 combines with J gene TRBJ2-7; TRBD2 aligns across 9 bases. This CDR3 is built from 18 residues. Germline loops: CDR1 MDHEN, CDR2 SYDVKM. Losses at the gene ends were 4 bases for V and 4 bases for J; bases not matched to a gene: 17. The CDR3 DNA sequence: TGTGCCAGCAGTTCGGAGACTAGCGGCACCACTAAATGGTACGAGCAGTACTTC. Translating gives CASSSETSGTTKWYEQYF. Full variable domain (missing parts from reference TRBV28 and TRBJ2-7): DVKVTQSSRYLVKRTGEKVFLECVQDMDHENMFWYRQDPGLGLRLIYFSYDVKMKEKGDIPEGYSVSREKKERFSLILESASTNQTSMYLCASSSETSGTTKWYEQYFGPGTRLTVT.

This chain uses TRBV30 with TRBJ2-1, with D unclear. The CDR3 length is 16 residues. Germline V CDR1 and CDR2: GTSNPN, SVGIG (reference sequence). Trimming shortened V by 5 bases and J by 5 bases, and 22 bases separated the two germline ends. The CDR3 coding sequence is TGTGCCTGGGGAAGGTTTACGGATCCTCCCCACAATGAGCAGTTCTTC. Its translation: CAWGRFTDPPHNEQFF.

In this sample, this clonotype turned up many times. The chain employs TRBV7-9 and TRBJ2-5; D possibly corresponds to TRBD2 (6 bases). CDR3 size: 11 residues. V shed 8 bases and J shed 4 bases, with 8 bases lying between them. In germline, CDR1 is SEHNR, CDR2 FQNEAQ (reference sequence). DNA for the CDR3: TGTGCCAGCCAGCGGGTAGAGACCCAGTACTTC. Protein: CASQRVETQYF.

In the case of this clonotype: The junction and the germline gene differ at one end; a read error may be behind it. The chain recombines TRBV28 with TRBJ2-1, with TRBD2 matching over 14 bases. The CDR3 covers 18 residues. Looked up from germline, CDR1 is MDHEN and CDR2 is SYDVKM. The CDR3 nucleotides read TGTACCAGCACCGAGACCCCGGGACTAGCGGGAGAATCCTATGAGCAGTTCTTC. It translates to CTSTETPGLAGESYEQFF.

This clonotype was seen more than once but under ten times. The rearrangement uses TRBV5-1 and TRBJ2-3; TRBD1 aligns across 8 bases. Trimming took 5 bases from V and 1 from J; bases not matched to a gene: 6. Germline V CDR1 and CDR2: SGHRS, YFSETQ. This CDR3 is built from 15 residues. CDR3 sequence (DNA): TGCGCCAGCAGTTTGCAGGGGGCCGGCACAGATACGCAGTATTTT. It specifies CASSLQGAGTDTQYF.

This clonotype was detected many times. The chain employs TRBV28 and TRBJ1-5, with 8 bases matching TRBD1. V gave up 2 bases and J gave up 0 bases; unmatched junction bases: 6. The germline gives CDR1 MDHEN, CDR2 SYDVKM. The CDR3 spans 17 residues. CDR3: CASSLTDRGYSNQPQHF. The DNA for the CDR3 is TGTGCCAGCAGTTTAACCGACAGGGGCTATAGCAATCAGCCCCAGCATTTT.

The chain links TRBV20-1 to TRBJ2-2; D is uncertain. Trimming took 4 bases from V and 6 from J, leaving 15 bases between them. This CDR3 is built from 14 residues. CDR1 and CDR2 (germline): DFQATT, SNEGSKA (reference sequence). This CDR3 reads CSANPPWVAGELFF. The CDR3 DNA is TGCAGTGCTAACCCCCCGTGGGTGGCCGGGGAGCTGTTTTTT.

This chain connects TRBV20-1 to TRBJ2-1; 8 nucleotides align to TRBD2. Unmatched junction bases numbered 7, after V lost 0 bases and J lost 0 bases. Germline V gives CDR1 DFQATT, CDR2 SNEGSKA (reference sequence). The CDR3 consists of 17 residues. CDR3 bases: TGCAGTGCTAGAGATCTCGTGAGCGGGAGCTCCTACAATGAGCAGTTCTTC. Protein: CSARDLVSGSSYNEQFF.

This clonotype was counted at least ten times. The CDR3 region has the DNA TGTGCCAGCAGCTTGGTAGGTACACAAGCTTTCTTT. Amino acid sequence: CASSLVGTQAFF. This rearrangement joins TRBV11-2 to TRBJ1-1; D ambiguous. V was trimmed by 3 bases and J by 9 bases, leaving 11 bases between them. This CDR3 is built from 12 residues. From germline, CDR1 is SGHAT and CDR2 FQNNGV.

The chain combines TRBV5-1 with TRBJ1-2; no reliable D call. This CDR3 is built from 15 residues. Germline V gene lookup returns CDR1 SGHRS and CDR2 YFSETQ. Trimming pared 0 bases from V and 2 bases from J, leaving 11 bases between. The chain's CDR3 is CASSLGDGGNYGYTF. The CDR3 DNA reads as TGCGCCAGCAGCTTGGGTGACGGTGGGAACTATGGCTACACCTTC. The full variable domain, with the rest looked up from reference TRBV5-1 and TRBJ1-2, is KAGVTQTPRYLIKTRGQQVTLSCSPISGHRSVSWYQQTPGQGLQFLFEYFSETQRNKGNFPGRFSGRQFSNSRSEMNVSTLELGDSALYLCASSLGDGGNYGYTFGSGTRLTVV.

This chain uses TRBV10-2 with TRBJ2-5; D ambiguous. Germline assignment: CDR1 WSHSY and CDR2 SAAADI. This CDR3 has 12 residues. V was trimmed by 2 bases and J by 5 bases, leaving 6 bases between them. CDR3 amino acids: CASSELWETQYF. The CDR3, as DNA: TGCGCCAGCAGTGAGCTGTGGGAGACCCAGTACTTC.

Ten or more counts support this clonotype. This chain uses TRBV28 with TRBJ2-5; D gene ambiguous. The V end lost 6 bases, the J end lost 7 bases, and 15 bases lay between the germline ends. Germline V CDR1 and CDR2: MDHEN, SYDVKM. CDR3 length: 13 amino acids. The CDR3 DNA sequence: TGTGCCAGCAGCCAGGACGGTCATGGGACCCAGTACTTC. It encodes CASSQDGHGTQYF.